This TCR beta chain stems from a study of blood T cells in healthy people across ages. This CDR3 region has 14 residues. V lost 5 bases and J 0 bases, leaving 8 bases between the germline ends. Per the germline V gene, CDR1 is LNHNV and CDR2 is YYDKDF (reference sequence). The authors ran a second PCR of roughly 6 to 12 cycles using a sample-barcoded 5' primer and a J-beta primer mix. TCRdb reprocessed the 5' RACE reads with MiXCR, giving one entry per CDR3 protein. The profile shows 1.5 million or so distinct CDR3 sequences, roughly 43% of them singletons. Material: blood. The chain uses TRBV15 and TRBJ1-3, with D possibly matching TRBD1 (5 bases). This receptor was identified in a woman under 30 in good health. The CDR3 is CATSGDGSGNTIYF. The CDR3, as DNA: TGTGCCACCAGCGGGGACGGCTCTGGAAACACCATATATTTT.